Described below is a single T cell receptor beta chain sequence and its context. The protocol was immunoSEQ multiplex PCR, while the TCRdb copy is restricted to in-frame clones and leaves out a portion. The sample records more than 50,000 clones, 90% being singletons. The sample comes from a study of blood T cell repertoires in COVID-19. Study information: Sources were T cells, B-cell-depleted T cells, or PBMCs; the material itself was cDNA or gDNA.

This CDR3 is 14 amino acids long. Trimming cost V 0 bases and J 1 base, with 8 bases left between them. CDR1 and CDR2 from the germline V gene are GTSNPN and SVGIG (reference sequence). Sequenced material: peripheral blood. This rearrangement joins TRBV30 to TRBJ2-3; maybe TRBD2 (6 bases). This sequence originates from a human donor in a cohort sampled during active COVID-19. The CDR3: CAWSVTGGTDTQYF. CDR3 sequence (DNA): TGTGCCTGGAGTGTCACGGGGGGCACAGATACGCAGTATTTT.